This passage covers 4 T cell receptor beta chains from one sample sequenced in a study of cytomegalovirus exposure and HLA in healthy donors. With 60 Vbeta and 13 Jbeta primers, the PCR was carried out. The assay was immunoSEQ multiplex PCR, and TCRdb's table has in-frame clones only and misses some. This sample has 100,000 to 150,000 clones, with about 74% found just once. The sample consisted of PBMCs. These receptor sequences come from a woman aged 40 to 50 in good health and CMV-seropositive.

CDR3 in DNA: TGTGCCAGCAGCTTGTCGATAGTCGGCAATGAGCAGTTCTTC. Encoded protein: CASSLSIVGNEQFF. The rearrangement joins TRBV7-9 to TRBJ2-1, with D unclear. V was shortened by 3 bases and J by 6 bases, with 12 bases between the two germline ends. CDR1 is SEHNR, CDR2 FQNEAQ, per germline (reference sequence). This CDR3 spans 14 amino acids.

This clone came up once. The gene calls are TRBV10-3 and TRBJ2-7; TRBD1 matches 11 bases. The junction had 8 bases not matched to a gene; V was cut back by 6 bases and J by 4 bases. CDR3 length: 15 residues. CDR1 and CDR2 (germline): ENHRY, SYGVKD. In nucleotides, the CDR3 is TGTGCCATCAGGGGACAGGGGGAATTCATATACGAGCAGTACTTC. Translating gives CAIRGQGEFIYEQYF.

The chain's CDR3 is CASSSLAGGLTDTQYF. As DNA, the CDR3 is TGTGCCAGCAGCTCTCTAGCGGGAGGACTCACAGATACGCAGTATTTT. The gene calls are TRBV5-6 and TRBJ2-3, with 11 bases identical to TRBD2. V lost 3 bases and J lost 2; bases outside the gene matches: 5. This CDR3 region has 16 residues. Per germline, CDR1 SGHDT and CDR2 YYEEEE.

This rearrangement joins TRBV19 to TRBJ2-7, with no clear D. The V and J ends lost 3 bases and 6 bases respectively, with 12 bases between them. The CDR3 runs to 13 residues. Germline V gene lookup returns CDR1 LNHDA and CDR2 SQIVND (reference sequence). As DNA, the CDR3 is TGTGCCAGTAGTATCAGGTTAAGTGGCGAGCAGTACTTC. It yields the protein CASSIRLSGEQYF.